This entry features one TCR beta chain sequence. This entry comes from a study of CD8+ T cells in alopecia areata. Deletions cut 6 bases from V and 4 bases from J, with 12 bases between. CDR1 is ENHRY and CDR2 is SYGVKD in the germline V gene. The CDR3 sequence is 13 residues long. RNA extraction and reverse transcription yielded cDNA as sequencing template. This table comes from immunoSEQ multiplex PCR, and its TCRdb copy is limited to in-frame clones, with some not included. The sample lists 200,000 to 250,000 clones; roughly 57% were seen once. The TCR was taken from a human donor with alopecia areata. This specimen consisted of CD4+ T cells sorted from blood, obtained at week 0. This chain joins TRBV10-3 and TRBJ1-2, with D unclear. CDR3 DNA sequence: TGTGCCATCAGCGCGGGGAGCGCCTATGGCTACACCTTC. As protein: CAISAGSAYGYTF.